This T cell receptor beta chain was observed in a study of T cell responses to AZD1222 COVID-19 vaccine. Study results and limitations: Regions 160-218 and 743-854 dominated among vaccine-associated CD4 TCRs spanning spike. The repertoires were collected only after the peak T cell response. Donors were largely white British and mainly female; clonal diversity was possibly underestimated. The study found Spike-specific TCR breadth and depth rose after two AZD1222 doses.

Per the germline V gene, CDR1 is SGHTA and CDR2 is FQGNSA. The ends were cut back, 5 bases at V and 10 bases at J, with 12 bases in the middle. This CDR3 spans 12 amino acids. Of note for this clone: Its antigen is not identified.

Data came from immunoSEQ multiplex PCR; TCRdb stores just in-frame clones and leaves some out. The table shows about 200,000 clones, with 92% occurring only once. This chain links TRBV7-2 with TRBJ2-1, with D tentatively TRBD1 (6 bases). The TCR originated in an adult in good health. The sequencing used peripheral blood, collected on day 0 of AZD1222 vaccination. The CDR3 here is CASSQIQGEQFF. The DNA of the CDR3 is TGTGCCAGCAGCCAGATTCAGGGGGAGCAGTTCTTC.